This entry features one T cell receptor (beta chain) sequence. This record comes from a study of blood T cell repertoires in COVID-19. Study overall: Donors in the United States, Italy and Spain gave samples during acute or convalescent COVID-19. T cells, B-cell-depleted T cells, or PBMCs supplied cDNA or gDNA.

The CDR3 extends over 14 amino acids. The germline CDR1 and CDR2 sequences are SGHTA and FQGNSA. V gave up 6 bases and J gave up 5 bases, with 16 bases separating them. In the study's own analysis: Using reference gene primer amplification, nucleated cell counts were estimated. The protocol was immunoSEQ multiplex PCR, while the TCRdb copy is restricted to in-frame clones and leaves out a portion. That table is the source of V, J and clone size, and D and trimming were worked out from the DNA. The sample has some 200,000 clones; 70% to 90% are singletons. The source is an older man with acute or convalescent COVID-19. Sample: peripheral blood. This chain links TRBV7-2 with TRBJ1-1; maybe TRBD1 (5 bases). The CDR3 nucleotides read TGTGCCAGCAGTCCCTCCAGGGTACGGACTGAAGCTTTCTTT. Translation gives CASSPSRVRTEAFF. Complete variable domain (other parts from reference TRBV7-2 and TRBJ1-1): GAGVSQSPSNKVTEKGKDVELRCDPISGHTALYWYRQSLGQGLEFLIYFQGNSAPDKSGLPSDRFSAERTGGSVSTLTIQRTQQEDSAVYLCASSPSRVRTEAFFGQGTRLTVV.